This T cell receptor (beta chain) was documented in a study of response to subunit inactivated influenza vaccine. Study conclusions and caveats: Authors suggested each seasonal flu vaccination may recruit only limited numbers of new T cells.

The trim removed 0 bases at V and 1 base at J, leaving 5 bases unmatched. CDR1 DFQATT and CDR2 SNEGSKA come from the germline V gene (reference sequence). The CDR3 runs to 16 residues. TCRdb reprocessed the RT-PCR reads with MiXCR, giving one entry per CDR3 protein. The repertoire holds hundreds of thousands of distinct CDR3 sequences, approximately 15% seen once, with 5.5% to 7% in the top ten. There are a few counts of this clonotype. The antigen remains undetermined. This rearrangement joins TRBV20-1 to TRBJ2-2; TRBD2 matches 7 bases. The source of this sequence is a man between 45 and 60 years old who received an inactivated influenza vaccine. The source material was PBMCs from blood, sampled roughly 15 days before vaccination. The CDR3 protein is CSARDHQRENTGELFF. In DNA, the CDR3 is TGCAGTGCTAGAGATCACCAGCGGGAGAACACCGGGGAGCTGTTTTTT.